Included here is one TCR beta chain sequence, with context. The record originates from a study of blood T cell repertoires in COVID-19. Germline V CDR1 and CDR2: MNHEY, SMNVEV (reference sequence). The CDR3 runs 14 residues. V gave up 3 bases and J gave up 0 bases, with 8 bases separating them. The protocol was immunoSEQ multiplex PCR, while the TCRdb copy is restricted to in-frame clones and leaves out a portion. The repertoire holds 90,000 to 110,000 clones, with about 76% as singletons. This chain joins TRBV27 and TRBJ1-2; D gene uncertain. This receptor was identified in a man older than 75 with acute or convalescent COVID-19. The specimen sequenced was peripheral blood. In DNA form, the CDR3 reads TGTGCCAGCAGTTTTATTCCCGCTAACTATGGCTACACCTTC. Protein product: CASSFIPANYGYTF.